The 21 T cell receptor beta chains given below trace back to one sample, sequenced in a study of blood T cells in healthy people across ages. It was with a sample-barcoded 5' primer and a J-beta primer mix that a second PCR of about 6 to 11 cycles was run. TCRdb reanalysed the 5' RACE reads using MiXCR and keeps one entry per CDR3 protein. This sample yields about 320,000 distinct CDR3 sequences, of which 25% to 30% are seen a single time; roughly 28% belongs to the top ten. Sample: blood. The receptor set was obtained from a woman aged 65 to 85 in good health.

The J gene is TRBJ2-1, the V gene TRBV18, with TRBD2 identical over 15 bases. V shed 3 bases, J shed 4 bases, and the junction held 1 base outside the gene matches. In germline, CDR1 is KGHSH, CDR2 LQKENI. This CDR3 spans 16 amino acids. The CDR3 here is CASSPGLAGGYNEQFF. CDR3 bases: TGTGCCAGCTCACCCGGACTAGCGGGAGGGTACAATGAGCAGTTCTTC.

The chain combines TRBV10-3 with TRBJ2-1; 9 bases agree with TRBD2. V was pared by 6 bases and J by 6 bases, with 3 bases of the junction left unmatched. The CDR3 spans 13 residues. The germline gives CDR1 ENHRY, CDR2 SYGVKD. Here the CDR3 reads CAIRGTSSNEQFF. The CDR3 DNA is TGTGCCATCAGGGGGACTAGCAGCAATGAGCAGTTCTTC.

The V gene is TRBV20-1, the J gene TRBJ2-5; D gene ambiguous. The DNA matches TRBJ2-7 better at its end, which makes the J call doubtful. The CDR3 contains 11 residues. Germline lookup yields CDR1 DFQATT and CDR2 SNEGSKA (reference sequence). Written as DNA, the CDR3 is TGCAGTGCTAGGTACTCCTACGAGCAGTACTTC. This sequence encodes CSARYSYEQYF.

The sample holds a few counts of this clonotype. The rearrangement links TRBV14 to TRBJ2-5; D possibly corresponds to TRBD1 (6 bases). CDR1 is SGHDN and CDR2 is FVKESK in the germline V gene. CDR3 length: 15 residues. V lost 7 bases and J 2 bases, leaving 17 bases between the germline ends. This CDR3 reads CASNARGVPQETQYF. The CDR3 DNA sequence: TGTGCCAGCAACGCCAGGGGCGTCCCTCAAGAGACCCAGTACTTC.

As regards this clonotype: It may be a read error: a sequence one base away is much more abundant. The genes are TRBV15 and TRBJ2-1; 7 bases map to TRBD2. The CDR3 totals 15 residues. CDR1 is LNHNV, CDR2 YYDKDF, per germline (reference sequence). The chain's CDR3 is CATSRSGTKYNDQFF. CDR3 DNA sequence: TGTGCCACCAGCAGATCCGGGACTAAATACAATGACCAGTTCTTC.

The chain uses TRBV15 and TRBJ1-2, with TRBD1 matching 7 bases. V lost 3 bases to trimming and J lost 3 bases; unmatched junction nucleotides: 1. The CDR3 is 13 residues long. Germline CDR1 and CDR2: LNHNV and YYDKDF (reference sequence). DNA for the CDR3: TGTGCCACCAGCAGCGGGACAGACTATGGCTACACCTTC. It yields the protein CATSSGTDYGYTF. Supplemented by reference TRBV15 and TRBJ1-2, the full variable domain reads DAMVIQNPRYQVTQFGKPVTLSCSQTLNHNVMYWYQQKSSQAPKLLFHYYDKDFNNEADTPDNFQSRRPNTSFCFLDIRSPGLGDTAMYLCATSSGTDYGYTFGSGTRLTVV.

This clonotype was detected a few times. The J gene is TRBJ2-2, the V gene TRBV20-1, with 11 bases matching TRBD2. CDR3 size: 14 residues. CDR1 is DFQATT and CDR2 is SNEGSKA in the germline V gene (reference sequence). The junction had 7 bases not matched to a gene; V was cut back by 3 bases and J by 10 bases. The CDR3 sequence is CSASPTSGREELFF. The CDR3 DNA follows: TGCAGTGCTAGTCCAACTAGCGGGAGAGAGGAGCTGTTTTTT.

This clonotype occurred many times. The J gene is TRBJ1-1, the V gene TRBV29-1; D is ambiguous. Trimming took off 6 bases at V and 4 bases at J, with 6 bases between the two ends. There are 10 residues in the CDR3. The germline V gene encodes CDR1 SQVTM and CDR2 ANQGSEA. As DNA, the CDR3 is TGCAGCGTAAGGACCACTGAAGCTTTCTTT. This encodes CSVRTTEAFF.

This clonotype was recorded at least ten times. The rearrangement joins TRBV4-3 to TRBJ1-6, with D uncertain. Trimming pared 6 bases from V and 10 bases from J, leaving 25 bases between. Germline V lookup: CDR1 LGHNA, CDR2 YSLEER. The CDR3 spans 17 residues. CDR3 coding DNA: TGCGCCAGCAGGGACTATGAAAGGCAGGCCGAAGGGTCACCCCTCCACTTT. Translation gives CASRDYERQAEGSPLHF.

Concerning this clonotype: The CDR3 end shows no conserved phenylalanine or tryptophan, and so a read error is likely. The V and J genes are TRBV7-2 and TRBJ2-7; possible D gene TRBD2, 6 bases. The CDR3 extends over 14 amino acids. Germline V gene lookup returns CDR1 SGHTA and CDR2 FQGNSA. The V end was cut by 5 bases, the J end by 3 bases, with 14 bases between. The CDR3 reads CASSPTGAGYEQYL. The CDR3 DNA reads TGTGCCAGCAGCCCGACGGGAGCCGGCTACGAGCAGTACCTC.

This chain links TRBV28 with TRBJ1-5; 7 nucleotides agree with TRBD1. Germline CDR1 and CDR2: MDHEN and SYDVKM. The CDR3 is made up of 14 amino acids. Trimming removed 6 bases from V and 6 bases from J; junction bases left unmatched: 8. DNA of the CDR3: TGTGCCAGCAGGCAGGGGGTGGTCGTTCAGCCCCAGCATTTT. Protein: CASRQGVVVQPQHF. Looking up the rest from reference TRBV28 and TRBJ1-5 gives the full variable domain: DVKVTQSSRYLVKRTGEKVFLECVQDMDHENMFWYRQDPGLGLRLIYFSYDVKMKEKGDIPEGYSVSREKKERFSLILESASTNQTSMYLCASRQGVVVQPQHFGDGTRLSIL.

In its sample, this clonotype was seen a few times. The V and J genes are TRBV7-2 and TRBJ2-5, with D perhaps TRBD2 (6 bases). The end of the DNA fits TRBJ2-1 better, so the J call may be wrong. The CDR3 is made up of 15 amino acids. Germline CDR1 and CDR2: SGHTA and FQGNSA. The CDR3 here is CASSLNLQGGGEQFF. The CDR3 coding sequence is TGTGCCAGCAGCTTAAACCTCCAGGGAGGAGGAGAGCAGTTCTTC.

This clonotype was seen at least ten times. V usage is TRBV7-8 and J usage is TRBJ2-1; D possibly matches TRBD1 or TRBD2 (6 bases each). CDR3 size: 17 residues. The V end was cut by 4 bases, the J end by 7 bases, with 23 bases between. The germline gives CDR1 SGHVS, CDR2 FQNEAQ. The CDR3 sequence is CASSSPEGEFYRNEQFF. CDR3 coding DNA: TGTGCCAGCAGCTCCCCGGAGGGGGAATTTTATAGGAATGAGCAGTTCTTC.

The chain couples TRBV28 to TRBJ2-6; D is unclear. Germline V gene data show CDR1 as MDHEN and CDR2 as SYDVKM. This CDR3 contains 16 residues. The ends were cut back, 5 bases at V and 0 bases at J, with 11 bases in the middle. DNA for the CDR3: TGTGCCAGCAGTCCCTTAAGAAACTCTGGGGCCAACGTCCTGACTTTC. This sequence encodes CASSPLRNSGANVLTF.

This clonotype has just a few counts. The chain has TRBV4-1 and TRBJ2-5; the D gene could be TRBD1 or TRBD2 (5 bases each). The end of the DNA fits TRBJ2-7 better, so the J call may be wrong. Germline-derived CDR1 and CDR2 are MGHRA and YSYEKL. The CDR3 extends over 14 amino acids. CDR3 sequence reads: CASSQGVAVNEQYF. CDR3 in DNA: TGCGCCAGCAGCCAGGGGGTCGCCGTCAACGAGCAGTACTTC.

The J gene is TRBJ1-3, the V gene TRBV7-2; maybe TRBD1 (5 bases). Germline values: CDR1 SGHTA, CDR2 FQGNSA. The CDR3 totals 15 residues. Trimming cost V 5 bases and J 0 bases, with 11 bases left between them. The CDR3 region is CASSLGLRSGNTIYF. The CDR3 DNA reads TGTGCCAGCAGCCTGGGACTGCGCTCTGGAAACACCATATATTTT.

A few counts support this clonotype. The rearrangement links TRBV3-1 to TRBJ1-3; possible D gene TRBD1, 5 bases. The CDR3 length is 17 residues. Trimming removed 1 base at V and 0 bases at J, with 13 bases between. CDR1 is LGHDT and CDR2 is YNNKEL in the germline V gene (reference sequence). CDR3 sequence (DNA): TGTGCCAGCAGCCAAGCTCGGCCAGGGAGCTCTGGAAACACCATATATTTT. Protein sequence: CASSQARPGSSGNTIYF.

The chain combines TRBV7-9 with TRBJ2-3; the D gene is possibly TRBD1 (5 bases). V dropped 3 bases and J dropped 6 bases, with 13 bases sitting between them. This CDR3 is 14 amino acids long. Germline V CDR1 and CDR2: SEHNR, FQNEAQ (reference sequence). The chain's CDR3 is CASSFSAGKDTQYF. Written as DNA, the CDR3 is TGTGCCAGCAGCTTCTCGGCAGGGAAGGATACGCAGTATTTT. The full variable domain, completed using reference TRBV7-9 and TRBJ2-3, is DTGVSQNPRHKITKRGQNVTFRCDPISEHNRLYWYRQTLGQGPEFLTYFQNEAQLEKSRLLSDRFSAERPKGSFSTLEIQRTEQGDSAMYLCASSFSAGKDTQYFGPGTRLTVL.

V usage is TRBV12-3 or TRBV12-4 and J usage is TRBJ2-2; either TRBD1 or TRBD2 may supply D (5 bases each). CDR3 length: 17 residues. Between the trimmed V and J ends, which lost 7 bases and 0 bases, there was a span of 18 bases. CDR3 sequence: CASTKTGGVANTGELFF. CDR3 in DNA: TGTGCCAGCACCAAGACTGGGGGAGTTGCGAACACCGGGGAGCTGTTTTTT.

The chain combines TRBV2 with TRBJ2-4; 7 positions match TRBD1. The V gene's germline CDR1 is SNHLY and CDR2 FYNNEI. The CDR3 length is 14 residues. V shed 6 bases and J 0 bases; nucleotides not matched to a gene: 2. The CDR3 loop reads CASSGDRAKNIQYF. CDR3 nucleotides: TGTGCCAGCAGCGGGGACAGAGCCAAAAACATTCAGTACTTC.

The chain employs TRBV14 and TRBJ2-1, with D perhaps TRBD1 (6 bases). Trimming shortened V by 5 bases and J by 4 bases, and 18 bases separated the two germline ends. This CDR3 region has 16 residues. Germline CDR1 reads SGHDN; CDR2 reads FVKESK. The CDR3 DNA is TGTGCCAGCAGCGTTCACGGGACAACGATTTACAATGAGCAGTTCTTC. Translated: CASSVHGTTIYNEQFF.